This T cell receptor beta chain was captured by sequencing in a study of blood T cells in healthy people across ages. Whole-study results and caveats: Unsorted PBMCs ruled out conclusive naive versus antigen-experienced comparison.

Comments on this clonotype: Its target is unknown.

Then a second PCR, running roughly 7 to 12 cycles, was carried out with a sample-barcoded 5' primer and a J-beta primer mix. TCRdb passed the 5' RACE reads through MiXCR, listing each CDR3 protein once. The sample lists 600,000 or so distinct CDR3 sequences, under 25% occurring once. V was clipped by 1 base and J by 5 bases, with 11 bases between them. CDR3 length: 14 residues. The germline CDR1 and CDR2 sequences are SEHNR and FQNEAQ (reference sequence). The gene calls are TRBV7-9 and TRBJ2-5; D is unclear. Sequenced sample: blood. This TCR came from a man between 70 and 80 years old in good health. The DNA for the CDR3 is TGTGCCAGCAGCTTAGGTGTCGGTGGGGAGACCCAGTACTTC. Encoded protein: CASSLGVGGETQYF. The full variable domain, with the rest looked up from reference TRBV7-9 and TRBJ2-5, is DTGVSQNPRHKITKRGQNVTFRCDPISEHNRLYWYRQTLGQGPEFLTYFQNEAQLEKSRLLSDRFSAERPKGSFSTLEIQRTEQGDSAMYLCASSLGVGGETQYFGPGTRLLVL.